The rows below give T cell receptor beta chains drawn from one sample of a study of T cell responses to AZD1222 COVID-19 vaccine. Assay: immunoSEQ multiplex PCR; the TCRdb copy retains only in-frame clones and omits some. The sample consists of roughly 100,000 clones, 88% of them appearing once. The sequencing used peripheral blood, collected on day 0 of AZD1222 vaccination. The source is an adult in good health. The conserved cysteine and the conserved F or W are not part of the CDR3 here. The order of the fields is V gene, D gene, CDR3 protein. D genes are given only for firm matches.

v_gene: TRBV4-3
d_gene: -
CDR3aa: ASSQVVGRDTGELF

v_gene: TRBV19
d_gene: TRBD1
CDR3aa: ASRQGEVNNQPQH

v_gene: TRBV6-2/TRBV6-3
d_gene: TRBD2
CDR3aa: ASSRTSGQETQY

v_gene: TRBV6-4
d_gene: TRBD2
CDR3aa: ASSDGTSRSNTGELF

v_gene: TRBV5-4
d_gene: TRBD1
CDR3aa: ASSLSGQGYNEQF

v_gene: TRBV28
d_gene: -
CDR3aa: ASSSDPGKLF

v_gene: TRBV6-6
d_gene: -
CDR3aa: ASTRAGATYGYT

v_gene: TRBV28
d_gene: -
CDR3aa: ASSPGSQPQH

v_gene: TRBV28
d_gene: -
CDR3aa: ASSLTGFYGYT

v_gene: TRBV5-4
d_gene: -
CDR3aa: ASSSANQETQY

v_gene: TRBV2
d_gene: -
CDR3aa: ASSWGTSNQPQH

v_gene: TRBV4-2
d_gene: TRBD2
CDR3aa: ASSQAGTSGRGELF

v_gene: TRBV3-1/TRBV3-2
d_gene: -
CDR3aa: ASSQADSPLH

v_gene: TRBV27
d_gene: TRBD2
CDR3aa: ASSLKGGRGEQY

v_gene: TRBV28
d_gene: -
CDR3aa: ASMVSSSYNEQF

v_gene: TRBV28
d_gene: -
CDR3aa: ASSLTGLNTEAF

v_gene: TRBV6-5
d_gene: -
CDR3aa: ASEGSVYQPQH

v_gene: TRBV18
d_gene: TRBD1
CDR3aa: ASSRNRGQETQY

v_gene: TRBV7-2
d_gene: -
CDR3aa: ASSPWTINNEQF

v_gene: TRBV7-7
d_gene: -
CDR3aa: ASSPGAGNTIY

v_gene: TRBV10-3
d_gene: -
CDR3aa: AIISGVEADTQY

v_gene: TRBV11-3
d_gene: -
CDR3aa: ASSLGTPGQFQETQY

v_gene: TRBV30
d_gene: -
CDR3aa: ACDLWGRGSEAF

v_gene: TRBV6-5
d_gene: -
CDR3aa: ASSFSSDGYGYT

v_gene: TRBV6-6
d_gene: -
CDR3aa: ASSLDTSNQPQH

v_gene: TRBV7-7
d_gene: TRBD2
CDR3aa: ASSQMATSGYNEQF

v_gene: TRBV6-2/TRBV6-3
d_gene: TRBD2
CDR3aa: ASSYPSSGRETQY

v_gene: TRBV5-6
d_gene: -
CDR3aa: ASSMRGGGSGDTQY

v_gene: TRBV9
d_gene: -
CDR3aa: ASSSGQQETQY

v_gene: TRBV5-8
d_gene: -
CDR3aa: ASSFGGSSGANVLT

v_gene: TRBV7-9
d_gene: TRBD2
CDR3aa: ASSLSREGKRETQY

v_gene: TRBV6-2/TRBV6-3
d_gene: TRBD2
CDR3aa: ASSYSRGKGETQY

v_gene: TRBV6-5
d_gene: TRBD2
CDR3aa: ASDTSGRANGELF

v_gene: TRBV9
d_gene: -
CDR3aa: ASSPPASHTEAF

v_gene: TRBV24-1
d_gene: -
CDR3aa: ATSDLGRNQPQH

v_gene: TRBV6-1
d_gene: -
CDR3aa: ASSEAHHSYNEQF

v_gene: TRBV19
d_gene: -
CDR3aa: ASSIAAGSLVSGRETQY